These 17 T cell receptor beta chains share one sample of origin, sequenced in a study of blood T cell repertoires in COVID-19. The repertoire was sequenced with immunoSEQ multiplex PCR; TCRdb's copy has only in-frame clones and lacks some. The sample carries 55,000 to 65,000 clones, about 90% recorded once. Material: peripheral blood. The receptors derive from a man aged 55-75 years with active or convalescent COVID-19.

The gene calls are TRBV3-1 (or the pseudogene TRBV3-2) and TRBJ1-4; D is possibly TRBD1 (6 bases). The CDR3 loop spans 16 amino acids. Germline values: CDR1 LGHDT, CDR2 YNNKEL (reference sequence). With 3 bases removed from V and 7 bases from J, the gap between germline ends came to 18 bases. In DNA form, the CDR3 reads TGTGCCAGCAGCCATCGACTCAGGGGCAGCGGTGAAAAACTGTTTTTT. Its translation is CASSHRLRGSGEKLFF.

The chain carries TRBV28 and TRBJ2-1; 11 bases line up with TRBD2. The trim removed 7 bases at V and 8 bases at J, leaving 10 bases unmatched. Per germline, CDR1 MDHEN and CDR2 SYDVKM. CDR3 length: 15 residues. The CDR3 region is CASKGSGGAWDEQFF. The CDR3 DNA reads as TGTGCCAGCAAAGGTAGCGGGGGGGCCTGGGATGAGCAGTTCTTC.

V and J are TRBV10-3 and TRBJ2-1; 12 positions agree with TRBD2. With V trimmed by 5 bases and J by 3 bases, 5 bases remained unmatched. The CDR3 length is 16 residues. The V gene's germline CDR1 is ENHRY and CDR2 SYGVKD. CDR3 protein: CAISSQTSGSYNEQFF. In DNA form, the CDR3 reads TGTGCCATCAGTTCCCAGACTAGCGGGAGCTACAATGAGCAGTTCTTC.

V usage is TRBV21-1 and J usage is TRBJ1-2; the table assigns TRBD1, which was not confirmed against the DNA. TRBV21-1 corresponds to a pseudogene. This CDR3 comprises 15 residues. This CDR3 is CASSKGGRENYGYTF. CDR3 nucleotide sequence: TGTGCCAGCAGCAAAGGGGGCAGAGAGAACTATGGCTACACCTTC.

The rearrangement joins TRBV12-1 to TRBJ1-4; the tabulated D call, TRBD1, remains unverified against the DNA. TRBV12-1 is an annotated pseudogene. The CDR3 is 18 amino acids. CDR3 in amino acids: CASSLADSVRLTNEKLFF. The CDR3 nucleotides read TGTGCCAGCAGCTTGGCGGACAGCGTCCGCCTAACTAATGAAAAACTGTTTTTT.

This clone came up once. This chain uses TRBV6-4 with TRBJ2-2; D unclear. The V gene lost 3 bases and the J gene lost 7 bases, with 12 bases spanning the gap. This CDR3 is 14 amino acids long. Looked up from germline, CDR1 is MRHNA and CDR2 is SNTAGT. The CDR3 loop reads CASSELPAVGELFF. The CDR3 DNA reads as TGTGCCAGCAGTGAGCTCCCCGCAGTCGGGGAGCTGTTTTTT.

Concerning this clone: The sample contains more than one DNA sequence encoding this CDR3. The J gene is TRBJ1-5, the V gene TRBV18; 10 bases align to TRBD1. The germline V gene has CDR1 KGHSH and CDR2 LQKENI. The V gene end was trimmed by 3 bases and the J gene end by 2 bases; junction bases not matched to a gene: 1. The CDR3 has 15 residues. CDR3 DNA: TGTGCCAGCTCACCGGGGACAGGGGGCAATCAGCCCCAGCATTTT. Its protein product is CASSPGTGGNQPQHF.

V usage is TRBV7-2 and J usage is TRBJ2-5, with D possibly matching TRBD2 (6 bases). This CDR3 is 14 amino acids long. Trimming pared 3 bases from V and 4 bases from J, leaving 12 bases between. CDR1 is SGHTA, CDR2 FQGNSA, per germline. The CDR3 DNA follows: TGTGCCAGCAGCTTTTACGGGGGAGGAGAGACCCAGTACTTC. Protein: CASSFYGGGETQYF.

The J gene is TRBJ1-1, the V gene TRBV5-6; perhaps TRBD1 as D (6 bases). Germline CDR1 SGHDT, CDR2 YYEEEE. V was clipped by 7 bases and J by 0 bases, with 13 bases between them. This CDR3 contains 14 residues. CDR3 bases: TGTGCCAGCGCTACGGGACACCTGAACACTGAAGCTTTCTTT. Protein sequence: CASATGHLNTEAFF.

The CDR3 sequence is CASSLMGRRGYTF. The DNA for the CDR3 is TGTGCCAGCAGCTTAATGGGGAGGAGGGGCTACACCTTC. The chain links TRBV7-2 to TRBJ1-2; D not certain. V lost 2 bases and J 8 bases, leaving 12 bases between the germline ends. This CDR3 region has 13 residues. The germline CDR1 and CDR2 sequences are SGHTA and FQGNSA.

The gene calls are TRBV18 and TRBJ2-5; D may be TRBD1 (6 bases). The length of the CDR3 is 14 residues. Between the trimmed V and J ends, which lost 4 bases and 2 bases, there was a span of 11 bases. Germline V gene data show CDR1 as KGHSH and CDR2 as LQKENI. CDR3 sequence: CASSRIGQQETQYF. The CDR3 DNA sequence: TGTGCCAGCTCACGGATAGGACAGCAAGAGACCCAGTACTTC.

This clone was seen just once. The rearrangement links TRBV5-5 to TRBJ1-6, with TRBD1 matching 7 bases. This CDR3 has 17 residues. Per the germline V gene, CDR1 is SGHKS and CDR2 is YYEKEE (reference sequence). Trimming took 5 bases from V and 0 from J; bases not matched to a gene: 8. The DNA of the CDR3 is TGTGCCAGCAGGAGTCCAGGGGGTACCTCCTATAATTCACCCCTCCACTTT. It is translated as CASRSPGGTSYNSPLHF.

This clone was counted once. The CDR3 DNA reads TGTGCCAGCAGCAAAACCGAAGCCCTTGAGCAGTTCTTC. It is translated as CASSKTEALEQFF. V usage is TRBV4-2 and J usage is TRBJ2-1, with D unresolved. The CDR3 has 13 amino acids. In germline, CDR1 is LGHNA, CDR2 YNFKEQ. Trimming pared 5 bases from V and 9 bases from J, leaving 14 bases between.

V usage is TRBV5-1 and J usage is TRBJ2-7, with D possibly matching TRBD2 (5 bases). V was cut by 0 bases and J by 5 bases, with 12 bases left in between. Germline CDR1 SGHRS, CDR2 YFSETQ. This CDR3 is 14 amino acids long. CDR3 loop: CASSLVSSTHEQYF. Here the CDR3 DNA reads TGCGCCAGCAGCTTGGTGTCTAGCACCCACGAGCAGTACTTC.

This clone has only a few counts. V gene TRBV10-3 combines with J gene TRBJ2-2, with 9 bases lining up with TRBD1. This CDR3 spans 14 amino acids. The J segment lost 6 bases and the V segment lost 6 bases, leaving 5 bases of the junction unmatched. The germline CDR1 and CDR2 sequences are ENHRY and SYGVKD. CDR3 residues: CAIRGTGLAGELFF. For the CDR3, the DNA is TGTGCCATCAGAGGGACAGGGTTGGCCGGGGAGCTGTTTTTT.

This clone has just one count. The chain employs TRBV18 and TRBJ1-5, with D possibly being TRBD1 (5 bases). V lost 3 bases and J lost 2, with 14 bases in between. The CDR3 is 16 amino acids. Germline CDR1 KGHSH, CDR2 LQKENI. CDR3 bases: TGTGCCAGCTCACCTCTCGGAGGGGATGGCAATCAGCCCCAGCATTTT. It encodes CASSPLGGDGNQPQHF. The full variable domain, its missing parts supplied by reference TRBV18 and TRBJ1-5, is NAGVMQNPRHLVRRRGQEARLRCSPMKGHSHVYWYRQLPEEGLKFMVYLQKENIIDESGMPKERFSAEFPKEGPSILRIQQVVRGDSAAYFCASSPLGGDGNQPQHFGDGTRLSIL.

The chain uses TRBV2 and TRBJ2-1; 10 bases map to TRBD1. This CDR3 is 15 amino acids long. Germline-derived CDR1 and CDR2 are SNHLY and FYNNEI. J gave up 6 bases and V 4 bases, and 6 bases lay outside the gene matches. As DNA, the CDR3 is TGTGCCAGCAGTGCAGGGACAGGGGTTGTCAATGAGCAGTTCTTC. Protein sequence: CASSAGTGVVNEQFF.